One sample yielded the 18 T cell receptor beta chains listed below, sequenced in a study of regulatory T cells in long-lasting Graves disease. As for time point: newly diagnosed GD, antithyroid drugs for less than 3 months. RNA isolated from PBMCs was used to make the TCR library. Arm-PCR of CDR3 regions and iRepertoire HTBI primers were used to build TCR beta libraries. TCRdb processed the multiplex PCR reads anew with MiXCR; each CDR3 protein has one entry. Of around 420,000 distinct CDR3 sequences listed, around 16% are singletons. The source was peripheral blood mononuclear cells (PBMCs), collected at new diagnosis, from a patient treated with antithyroid drugs. These receptor sequences come from a female donor with Graves disease.

This clonotype was counted ten times or more. The chain links TRBV2 to TRBJ1-1, with D unclear. Trimming took 4 bases from V and 2 from J, leaving 11 bases between them. The CDR3 is made up of 14 amino acids. Germline V gene data show CDR1 as SNHLY and CDR2 as FYNNEI. CDR3 bases: TGTGCCAGCAGTGTTTATGCGGCCAACACTGAAGCTTTCTTT. It translates to CASSVYAANTEAFF.

J is TRBJ1-2 and V is TRBV20-1; D might be TRBD1 (5 bases). Germline V lookup: CDR1 DFQATT, CDR2 SNEGSKA (reference sequence). Trimming cost V 6 bases and J 5 bases, with 19 bases left between them. CDR3 length equals 14 residues. CDR3 sequence: CSASGIDGAYGYTF. The CDR3 nucleotides read TGCAGTGCCAGCGGTATCGACGGGGCGTATGGCTACACCTTC.

This clonotype was seen at least ten times. The chain joins TRBV12-3 or TRBV12-4 to TRBJ2-5; D is uncertain. V lost 2 bases to trimming and J lost 5 bases, with 12 bases between them. The CDR3 sequence is 14 residues long. The CDR3 loop reads CASSLSVNGETQYF. The CDR3 DNA sequence: TGTGCCAGCAGTTTATCGGTTAATGGGGAGACCCAGTACTTC.

This clonotype came up many times. The chain combines TRBV3-1 with TRBJ2-7; D gene ambiguous. Trimming removed 0 bases at V and 1 base at J, with 10 bases between. The CDR3 contains 15 residues. The germline CDR1 and CDR2 sequences are LGHDT and YNNKEL (reference sequence). CDR3 coding DNA: TGTGCCAGCAGCCAAGATCCCGTCCGTTCCTACGAGCAGTACTTC. Translating gives CASSQDPVRSYEQYF.

This clonotype has a count of ten or more. The J gene is TRBJ1-1, the V gene TRBV18; 7 nucleotides line up with TRBD1. CDR1 KGHSH and CDR2 LQKENI come from the germline V gene. V shed 6 bases and J 5 bases; nucleotides not matched to a gene: 12. The CDR3 length is 15 residues. The CDR3 nucleotides read TGTGCCAGCTCCCGATCAGTGGGACAGCCAACTGAAGCTTTCTTT. Its protein product is CASSRSVGQPTEAFF.

This clonotype has ten or more counts. V and J are TRBV27 and TRBJ2-2; TRBD1 matches 8 bases. V lost 7 bases to trimming and J lost 6 bases; unmatched junction nucleotides: 7. CDR1 is MNHEY and CDR2 is SMNVEV in the germline V gene (reference sequence). This CDR3 is built from 14 residues. CDR3 in amino acids: CASTGQGGAGELFF. CDR3 nucleotide sequence: TGTGCCAGCACTGGACAGGGTGGGGCCGGGGAGCTGTTTTTT.

This chain joins TRBV12-3 or TRBV12-4 and TRBJ2-1; D gene ambiguous. The CDR3 is made up of 13 amino acids. Trimming took off 1 base at V and 6 bases at J, with 7 bases between the two ends. CDR3 sequence: CASSLDFPNEQFF. The CDR3, as DNA: TGTGCCAGCAGTTTAGATTTCCCCAATGAGCAGTTCTTC.

This clonotype was seen repeatedly, ten times or more. V usage is TRBV29-1 and J usage is TRBJ1-1; D might be TRBD1 (6 bases). V lost 7 bases and J lost 4, with 16 bases in between. Germline CDR1 reads SQVTM; CDR2 reads ANQGSEA. The length of the CDR3 is 13 residues. The CDR3 DNA sequence: TGCAGCGGGTCCGACAGGTTTGGCACTGAAGCTTTCTTT. This sequence encodes CSGSDRFGTEAFF.

The table lists this clonotype with many counts. The chain combines TRBV28 with TRBJ2-7; 10 bases fit TRBD1. CDR1 is MDHEN, CDR2 SYDVKM, per germline. CDR3 length: 15 amino acids. After removal of 2 bases from V and 5 bases from J, the junction contained 6 bases not matched to a gene. The CDR3 here is CASSLRTGGSNEQYF. In DNA, the CDR3 is TGTGCCAGCAGTTTAAGGACAGGGGGGTCTAACGAGCAGTACTTC.

The table lists this clonotype with a few counts. The V and J genes are TRBV7-2 and TRBJ1-2; TRBD1 matches 8 bases. J gave up 2 bases and V 0 bases, and 11 bases lay outside the gene matches. CDR3 length: 18 residues. Germline CDR1 SGHTA, CDR2 FQGNSA. The CDR3 region is CASSLARDRRGWNYGYTF. DNA of the CDR3: TGTGCCAGCAGCTTAGCTCGGGACAGGAGGGGTTGGAACTATGGCTACACCTTC.

Many counts were recorded for this clonotype. The rearrangement joins TRBV12-3 or TRBV12-4 to TRBJ2-5, with no clear D. This CDR3 has 14 amino acids. Deletions cut 5 bases from V and 5 bases from J, with 15 bases between. CDR3 in DNA: TGTGCCAGCAGTCGTAGTCTATTCGGGGAGACCCAGTACTTC. It encodes CASSRSLFGETQYF.

This clonotype was seen more than once but under ten times. The chain uses TRBV12-3 or TRBV12-4 and TRBJ2-1; possibly TRBD1 for D (5 bases). Trimming left V 3 bases short and J 9 bases short, with 15 bases between. CDR3 length equals 14 residues. The CDR3 DNA is TGTGCCAGCAGTTTTGGACACCGACTGGGTGAGCAGTTCTTC. Amino acid sequence: CASSFGHRLGEQFF.

This CDR3 reads CASSPPGGDYEQYF. In DNA, the CDR3 is TGTGCCAGCAGCCCTCCCGGGGGGGACTACGAGCAGTACTTC. The chain recombines TRBV12-3 or TRBV12-4 with TRBJ2-7; 8 nucleotides match TRBD2. V trimming: 6 bases; J trimming: 3 bases; junction bases outside the gene matches: 7. The CDR3 runs 14 residues.

At least ten counts were recorded for this clonotype. The chain's CDR3 is CSARGNGPPRINEQFF. The CDR3 coding sequence is TGCAGTGCTAGAGGTAACGGACCCCCAAGGATAAATGAGCAGTTCTTC. The V and J genes are TRBV20-1 and TRBJ2-1; the D is unclear. The CDR3 is made up of 16 amino acids. Germline CDR1 is DFQATT and CDR2 is SNEGSKA (reference sequence). V was pared by 1 base and J by 7 bases, with 20 bases between.

This clonotype was detected ten times or more. The chain carries TRBV2 and TRBJ1-2; maybe TRBD1 (6 bases). Deletions cut 6 bases from V and 1 base from J, with 12 bases between. Germline CDR1 SNHLY, CDR2 FYNNEI. This CDR3 is 14 amino acids long. CDR3 amino acids: CASSRTALNYGYTF. The CDR3 coding sequence is TGTGCCAGCAGCCGGACAGCGCTTAACTATGGCTACACCTTC.

This clonotype showed up many times. The chain joins TRBV7-9 to TRBJ2-2; TRBD1 matches 8 bases. Germline CDR1 reads SEHNR; CDR2 reads FQNEAQ (reference sequence). The CDR3 spans 15 residues. The V gene end was trimmed by 5 bases and the J gene end by 1 base; junction bases not matched to a gene: 3. In nucleotides, the CDR3 is TGTGCCAGCAGCGATGACAGGGGGAACACCGGGGAGCTGTTTTTT. It translates to CASSDDRGNTGELFF. Full variable domain (remainder filled in from reference TRBV7-9 and TRBJ2-2): DTGVSQNPRHKITKRGQNVTFRCDPISEHNRLYWYRQTLGQGPEFLTYFQNEAQLEKSRLLSDRFSAERPKGSFSTLEIQRTEQGDSAMYLCASSDDRGNTGELFFGEGSRLTVL.

This clonotype was counted only a few times. This sequence joins TRBV12-3 or TRBV12-4 and TRBJ2-3; 7 bases fit TRBD2. The CDR3 consists of 15 residues. The ends lost 8 bases at V and 2 bases at J; junction bases unmatched: 10. The CDR3 is CASSGVAGITDTQYF. For the CDR3, the DNA is TGTGCCAGCTCCGGGGTAGCGGGTATCACAGATACGCAGTATTTT.

This clonotype was found many times. The chain uses TRBV5-6 and TRBJ2-7, with 9 bases that match TRBD2. V was pared by 5 bases and J by 3 bases, with 6 bases of the junction left unmatched. The CDR3 has 14 residues. The V gene's germline CDR1 is SGHDT and CDR2 YYEEEE. The CDR3 DNA reads TGTGCCAGCAGTTTCGGGACTAGCCTCTACGAGCAGTACTTC. Translated: CASSFGTSLYEQYF.